A selection of T cell receptor beta chains follows, all from one sample in a study of OX40 agonist ivuxolimab in advanced cancers. Sequencing used immunoSEQ multiplex PCR; TCRdb keeps in-frame clones, though not all of them. The data show some 76,000 clones, with approximately 90% seen just once and 6.5% to 8.5% held by the top ten. The sample consisted of CD4+ or CD8+ T cells sorted from blood, taken in a trial of the OX40 agonist ivuxolimab. The receptors derive from an adult with an advanced solid tumor such as melanoma, head and neck, liver or kidney cancer. Each CDR3 is given with its conserved first and last residue. Fields, in order: clone size, D gene, J gene, V gene, CDR3 DNA, CDR3 protein. The D gene is left open where the match is weak. Size tells how often a clone was seen (once, few, many) or the class of an expanded clone, and some rows leave it out.

size: once; D: TRBD2; J: TRBJ2-1; V: TRBV2; DNA: TGTGCCAGCATCGTTGCAGCGGGGGGGCCTGAGGATGAGCAGTTCTTC; CDR3: CASIVAAGGPEDEQFF
size: .; D: .; J: TRBJ2-5; V: TRBV4-1; DNA: TGCGCCAGCAGCCAGACTGGGGGACAAGAGACCCAGTACTTC; CDR3: CASSQTGGQETQYF
size: .; D: .; J: TRBJ1-2; V: TRBV7-2; DNA: TGTGCCAGCAGCTTAGGGTCTACGGGGAGTGGCTACACCTTC; CDR3: CASSLGSTGSGYTF
size: .; D: .; J: TRBJ1-5; V: TRBV13; DNA: TGTGCCAGCAGCTTACAGGGAGGAGCGGGCAATCAGCCCCAGCATTTT; CDR3: CASSLQGGAGNQPQHF
size: .; D: TRBD1; J: TRBJ2-1; V: TRBV5-1; DNA: TGCGCCAGCAGCGCGCTACAGGGGGCGCGTTTCAATGAGCAGTTCTTC; CDR3: CASSALQGARFNEQFF
size: .; D: TRBD2; J: TRBJ2-1; V: TRBV15; DNA: TGTGCCACCAGCCTACTTACGGGACTAGCGGAGATCCGGAATGAGCAGTTCTTC; CDR3: CATSLLTGLAEIRNEQFF
size: .; D: .; J: TRBJ2-7; V: TRBV19; DNA: TGTGCCAGTAGTATAGGGTCGCGGGACTACGAGCAGTACTTC; CDR3: CASSIGSRDYEQYF
size: .; D: .; J: TRBJ1-2; V: TRBV19; DNA: TGTGCCAGTAAGGGGGGGCCGAACTATGGCTACACCTTC; CDR3: CASKGGPNYGYTF
size: once; D: .; J: TRBJ2-7; V: TRBV5-4; DNA: TGTGCCAGCAGCTTGTGGCGGAACCGGTTTTCTGGGGAGCAGTACTTC; CDR3: CASSLWRNRFSGEQYF
size: .; D: .; J: TRBJ2-3; V: TRBV6-6; DNA: TGTGCCAGCAGTTTTACAGGGAGCACAGATACGCAGTATTTT; CDR3: CASSFTGSTDTQYF
size: .; D: .; J: TRBJ2-3; V: TRBV9; DNA: TGTGCCAGCAGCGTAGCTTCCCTCACAGATACGCAGTATTTT; CDR3: CASSVASLTDTQYF
size: once; D: TRBD2; J: TRBJ2-7; V: TRBV6-5; DNA: TGTGCCAGCGGAGCGGGGGTTAGCTCCTACGAGCAGTACTTC; CDR3: CASGAGVSSYEQYF
size: once; D: .; J: TRBJ1-4; V: TRBV6-5; DNA: TGTGCCAGCAGTTACTCCCAGGGTTCGGAAAAACTGTTTTTT; CDR3: CASSYSQGSEKLFF
size: .; D: .; J: TRBJ2-7; V: TRBV4-3; DNA: TGCGCCAGCAGCCAAGATCCAGGGTTATACGAGCAGTACTTC; CDR3: CASSQDPGLYEQYF
size: few; D: .; J: TRBJ1-1; V: TRBV19; DNA: TGTGCCAGTACGGTCGGGAACACTGAAGCTTTCTTT; CDR3: CASTVGNTEAFF
size: few; D: TRBD1; J: TRBJ1-4; V: TRBV4-3; DNA: TGCGCCAGCAGCCAAGAGGGGACAGGGAGTCAAACTAATGAAAAACTGTTTTTT; CDR3: CASSQEGTGSQTNEKLFF
size: once; D: TRBD2; J: TRBJ2-7; V: TRBV19; DNA: TGTGCCAGTAGTGAACTAGCGGGGTCCTACGAGCAGTACTTC; CDR3: CASSELAGSYEQYF
size: .; D: .; J: TRBJ2-7; V: TRBV11-1; DNA: TGTGCCAGCAGCTCCGACCGGGGATTTCGTTTTTACAGGTCGAGCGAGCAGTACTTC; CDR3: CASSSDRGFRFYRSSEQYF
size: .; D: .; J: TRBJ1-6; V: TRBV11-2; DNA: TGTGCCAGCAGCGACTCCCAGGGTGTAGTCTATAATTCACCCCTCCACTTT; CDR3: CASSDSQGVVYNSPLHF
size: .; D: .; J: TRBJ2-7; V: TRBV7-6; DNA: TGTGCCAGCAGCTACTTATCGGGCGAGCAGTACTTC; CDR3: CASSYLSGEQYF
size: medium-sized; D: TRBD2; J: TRBJ2-2; V: TRBV19; DNA: TGTGCCAGTAGTATAGATCGCCTAGCGGGGGAGGAGAGCGGGGAGCTGTTTTTT; CDR3: CASSIDRLAGEESGELFF
size: .; D: .; J: TRBJ1-2; V: TRBV5-6; DNA: TGTGCCAGCAGCTTGGCCGTGGCAGCCTACGCCTTC; CDR3: CASSLAVAAYAF
size: .; D: TRBD1; J: TRBJ2-5; V: TRBV6-5; DNA: TGTGCCAGTCAGACAGGGGACCAAGAGACCCAGTACTTC; CDR3: CASQTGDQETQYF
size: .; D: .; J: TRBJ2-2; V: TRBV11-2; DNA: TGTGCCAGCAGCTTAAGTGTAGGGTTGATAGGGACCGGGGAGCTGTTTTTT; CDR3: CASSLSVGLIGTGELFF
size: few; D: .; J: TRBJ1-1; V: TRBV29-1; DNA: TGCAGCGCCCAACTCGGACAGCAAGCTTTCTTT; CDR3: CSAQLGQQAFF
size: .; D: .; J: TRBJ2-7; V: TRBV25-1; DNA: TGTGCCAGCAGTGAAGACAGATTATCGGGTCGGGAATACGAGCAGTACTTC; CDR3: CASSEDRLSGREYEQYF
size: .; D: .; J: TRBJ1-1; V: TRBV9; DNA: TGTGCCAGCAGCGTAGCTACTGGACTGGCGGAAGCTTTCTTT; CDR3: CASSVATGLAEAFF
size: .; D: TRBD2; J: TRBJ2-1; V: TRBV19; DNA: TGTGCCAGTAGTATGGGGAGCGGGGTCTACAATGAGCAGTTCTTC; CDR3: CASSMGSGVYNEQFF
size: .; D: .; J: TRBJ1-2; V: TRBV2; DNA: TGTGCCAGCAGTGAACTGCCGGCCCTCGACTATGGCTACACCTTC; CDR3: CASSELPALDYGYTF
size: .; D: .; J: TRBJ1-6; V: TRBV19; DNA: TGTGCCAGTAGTATCGGGAGTAGCTCCTATAATTCACCCCTCCACTTT; CDR3: CASSIGSSSYNSPLHF
size: .; D: .; J: TRBJ2-7; V: TRBV13; DNA: TGTGCCAGCAGCTTAGGGACTGCTGCCGACGAGCAGTACTTC; CDR3: CASSLGTAADEQYF
size: .; D: .; J: TRBJ1-2; V: TRBV2; DNA: TGTGCCAGCAGTGAACAGCGAGGGGGGGACTATGGCTACACCTTC; CDR3: CASSEQRGGDYGYTF